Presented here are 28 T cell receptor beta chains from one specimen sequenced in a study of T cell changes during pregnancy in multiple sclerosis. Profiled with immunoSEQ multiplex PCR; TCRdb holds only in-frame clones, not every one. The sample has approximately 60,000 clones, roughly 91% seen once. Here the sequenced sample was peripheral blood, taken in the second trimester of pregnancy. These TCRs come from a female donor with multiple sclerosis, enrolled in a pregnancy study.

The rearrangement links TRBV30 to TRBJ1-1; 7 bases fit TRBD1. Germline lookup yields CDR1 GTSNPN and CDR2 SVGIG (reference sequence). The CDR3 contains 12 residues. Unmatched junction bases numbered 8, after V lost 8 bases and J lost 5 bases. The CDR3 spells CAGTGVRTEAFF. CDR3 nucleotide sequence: TGTGCCGGAACAGGGGTAAGGACTGAAGCTTTCTTT.

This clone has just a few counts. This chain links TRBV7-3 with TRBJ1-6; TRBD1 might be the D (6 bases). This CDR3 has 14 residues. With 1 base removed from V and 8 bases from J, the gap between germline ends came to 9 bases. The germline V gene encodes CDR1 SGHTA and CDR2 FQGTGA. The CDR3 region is CASSLMPGDSPLHF. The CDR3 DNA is TGTGCCAGCAGCTTAATGCCAGGGGATTCACCCCTCCACTTT. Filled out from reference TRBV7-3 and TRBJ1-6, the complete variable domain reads GAGVSQTPSNKVTEKGKYVELRCDPISGHTALYWYRQSLGQGPEFLIYFQGTGAADDSGLPNDRFFAVRPEGSVSTLKIQRTERGDSAVYLCASSLMPGDSPLHFGNGTRLTVT.

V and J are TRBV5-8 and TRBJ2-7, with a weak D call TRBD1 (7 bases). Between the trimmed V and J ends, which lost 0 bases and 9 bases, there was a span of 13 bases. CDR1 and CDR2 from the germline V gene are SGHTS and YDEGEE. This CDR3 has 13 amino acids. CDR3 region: CASSLVTRGAQYF. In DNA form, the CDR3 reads TGTGCCAGCAGCTTGGTGACCAGGGGGGCGCAGTACTTC.

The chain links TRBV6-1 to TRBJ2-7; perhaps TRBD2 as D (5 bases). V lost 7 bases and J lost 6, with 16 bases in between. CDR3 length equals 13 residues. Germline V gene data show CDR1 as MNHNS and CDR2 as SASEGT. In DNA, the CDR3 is TGTGCCAGCATGGTCATCTTTGGAGGCGAGCAGTACTTC. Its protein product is CASMVIFGGEQYF.

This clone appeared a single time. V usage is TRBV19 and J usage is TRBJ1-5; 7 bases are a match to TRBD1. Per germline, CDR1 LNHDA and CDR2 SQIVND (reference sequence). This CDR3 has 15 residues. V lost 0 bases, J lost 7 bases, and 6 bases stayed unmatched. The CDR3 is CASSIDPGGGQPQHF. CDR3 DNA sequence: TGTGCCAGTAGTATAGATCCAGGGGGAGGCCAGCCCCAGCATTTT.

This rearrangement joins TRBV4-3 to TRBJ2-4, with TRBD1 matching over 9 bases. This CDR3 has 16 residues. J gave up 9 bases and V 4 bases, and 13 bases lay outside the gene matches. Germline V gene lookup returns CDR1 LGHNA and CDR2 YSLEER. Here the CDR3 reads CASSPDRGRLEAIQYF. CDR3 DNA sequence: TGCGCCAGCAGCCCGGACAGGGGTAGGTTGGAAGCCATTCAGTACTTC.

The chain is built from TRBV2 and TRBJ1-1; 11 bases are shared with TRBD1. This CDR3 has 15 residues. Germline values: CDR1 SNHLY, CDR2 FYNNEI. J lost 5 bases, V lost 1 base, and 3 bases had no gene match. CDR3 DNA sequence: TGTGCCAGCAGTGAAGGGGGGACAGGGGGAACTGAAGCTTTCTTT. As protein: CASSEGGTGGTEAFF.

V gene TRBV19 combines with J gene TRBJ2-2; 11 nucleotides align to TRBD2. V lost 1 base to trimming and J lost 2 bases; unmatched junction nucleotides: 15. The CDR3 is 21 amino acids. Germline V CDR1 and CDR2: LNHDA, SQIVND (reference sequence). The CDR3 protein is CASSIALSLAGGRLNTGELFF. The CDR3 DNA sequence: TGTGCCAGTAGTATAGCCTTATCGCTAGCGGGGGGCCGTTTAAACACCGGGGAGCTGTTTTTT.

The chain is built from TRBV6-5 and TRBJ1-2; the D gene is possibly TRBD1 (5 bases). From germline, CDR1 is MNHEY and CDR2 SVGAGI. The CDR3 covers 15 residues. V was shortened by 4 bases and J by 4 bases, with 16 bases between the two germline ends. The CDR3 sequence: CASSSTWTGVYGYTF. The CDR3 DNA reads TGTGCCAGCAGTTCCACTTGGACGGGGGTCTATGGCTACACCTTC.

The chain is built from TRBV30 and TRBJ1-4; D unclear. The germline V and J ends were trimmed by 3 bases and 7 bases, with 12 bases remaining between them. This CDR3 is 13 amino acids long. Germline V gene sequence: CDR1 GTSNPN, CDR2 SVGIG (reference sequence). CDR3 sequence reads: CAWRGGYGEKLFF. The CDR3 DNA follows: TGTGCCTGGAGAGGAGGGTACGGTGAAAAACTGTTTTTT.

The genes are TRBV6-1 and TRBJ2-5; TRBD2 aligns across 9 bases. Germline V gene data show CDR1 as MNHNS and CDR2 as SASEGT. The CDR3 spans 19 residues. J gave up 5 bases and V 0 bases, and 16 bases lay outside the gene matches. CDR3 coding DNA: TGTGCCAGCAGTGAAGCGCTTCCCGGGGTAGCGGGGGTTTGGGAGACCCAGTACTTC. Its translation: CASSEALPGVAGVWETQYF.

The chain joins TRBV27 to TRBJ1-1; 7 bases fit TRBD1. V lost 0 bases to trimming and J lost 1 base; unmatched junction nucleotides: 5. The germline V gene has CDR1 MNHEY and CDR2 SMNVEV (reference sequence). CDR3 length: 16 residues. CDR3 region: CASSLSTGEENTEAFF. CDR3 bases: TGTGCCAGCAGTTTATCCACAGGGGAGGAGAACACTGAAGCTTTCTTT.

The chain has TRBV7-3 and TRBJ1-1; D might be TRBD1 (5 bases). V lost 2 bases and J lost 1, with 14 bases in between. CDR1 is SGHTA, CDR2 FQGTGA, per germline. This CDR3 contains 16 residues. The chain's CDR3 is CASSLGSGGGNTEAFF. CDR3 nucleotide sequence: TGTGCCAGCAGCTTAGGGTCGGGCGGGGGGAACACTGAAGCTTTCTTT.

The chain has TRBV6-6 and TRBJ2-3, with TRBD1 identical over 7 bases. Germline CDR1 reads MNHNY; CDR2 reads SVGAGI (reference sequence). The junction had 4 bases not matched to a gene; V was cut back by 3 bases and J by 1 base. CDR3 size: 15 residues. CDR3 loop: CASSYSGQGTDTQYF. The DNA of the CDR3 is TGTGCCAGCAGTTATTCCGGACAGGGCACAGATACGCAGTATTTT.

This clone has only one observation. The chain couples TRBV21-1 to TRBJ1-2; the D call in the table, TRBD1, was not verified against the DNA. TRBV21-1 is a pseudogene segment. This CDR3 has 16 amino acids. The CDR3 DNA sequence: TGTGCCAGCAGCAAAGATAGACAGGGGATTAACTATGGCTACACCTTC. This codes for CASSKDRQGINYGYTF.

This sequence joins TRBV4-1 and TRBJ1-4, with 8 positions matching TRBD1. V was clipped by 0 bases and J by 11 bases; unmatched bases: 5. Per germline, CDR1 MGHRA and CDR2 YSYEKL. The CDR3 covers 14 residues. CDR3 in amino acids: CASSQDLTGDKLFF. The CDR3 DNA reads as TGCGCCAGCAGCCAAGACCTGACAGGGGATAAACTGTTTTTT.

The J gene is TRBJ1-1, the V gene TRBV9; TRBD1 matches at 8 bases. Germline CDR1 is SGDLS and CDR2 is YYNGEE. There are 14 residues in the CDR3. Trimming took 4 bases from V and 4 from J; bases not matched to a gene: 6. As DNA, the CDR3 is TGTGCCAGCAGCAGTCGACAGGGGACCACTGAAGCTTTCTTT. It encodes CASSSRQGTTEAFF.

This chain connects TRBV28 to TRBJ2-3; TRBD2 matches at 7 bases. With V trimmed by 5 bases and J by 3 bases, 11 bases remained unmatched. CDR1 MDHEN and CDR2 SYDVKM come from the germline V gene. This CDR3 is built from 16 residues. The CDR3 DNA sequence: TGTGCCAGCAGTCAGCAGAGCGGGGTTGAGACAGATACGCAGTATTTT. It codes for CASSQQSGVETDTQYF.

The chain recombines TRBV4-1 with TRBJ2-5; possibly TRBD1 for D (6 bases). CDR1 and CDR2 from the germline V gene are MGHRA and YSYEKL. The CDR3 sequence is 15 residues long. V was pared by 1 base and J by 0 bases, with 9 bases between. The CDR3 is CASSQGGRYQETQYF. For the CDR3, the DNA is TGCGCCAGCAGCCAAGGGGGGCGGTACCAAGAGACCCAGTACTTC.

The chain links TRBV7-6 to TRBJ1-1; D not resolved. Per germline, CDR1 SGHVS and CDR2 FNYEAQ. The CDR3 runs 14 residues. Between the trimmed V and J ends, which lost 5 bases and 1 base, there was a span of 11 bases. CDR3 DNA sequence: TGTGCCAGCAGCCGATGGCCGGGGAACACTGAAGCTTTCTTT. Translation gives CASSRWPGNTEAFF.

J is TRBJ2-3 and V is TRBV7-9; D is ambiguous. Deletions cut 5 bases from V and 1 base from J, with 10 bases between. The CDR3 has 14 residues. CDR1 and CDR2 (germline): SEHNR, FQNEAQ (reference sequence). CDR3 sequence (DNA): TGTGCCAGCAGCCCGGTAGTACGCACAGATACGCAGTATTTT. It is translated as CASSPVVRTDTQYF.

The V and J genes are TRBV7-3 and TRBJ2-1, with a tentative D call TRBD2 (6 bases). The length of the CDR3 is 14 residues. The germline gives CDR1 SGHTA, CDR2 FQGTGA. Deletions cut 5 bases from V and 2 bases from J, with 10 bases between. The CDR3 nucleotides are TGTGCCAGCAGCCCGCCGGGGGCCTACAATGAGCAGTTCTTC. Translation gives CASSPPGAYNEQFF.

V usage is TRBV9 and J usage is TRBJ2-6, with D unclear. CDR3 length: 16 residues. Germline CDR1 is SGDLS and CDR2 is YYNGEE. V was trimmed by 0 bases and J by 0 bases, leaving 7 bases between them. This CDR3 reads CASSVGPHSGANVLTF. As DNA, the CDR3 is TGTGCCAGCAGCGTAGGTCCCCACTCTGGGGCCAACGTCCTGACTTTC.

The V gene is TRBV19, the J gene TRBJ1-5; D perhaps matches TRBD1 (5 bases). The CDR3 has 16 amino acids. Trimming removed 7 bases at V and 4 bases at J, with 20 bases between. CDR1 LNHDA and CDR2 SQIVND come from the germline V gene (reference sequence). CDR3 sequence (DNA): TGTGCCAGTACAAAGACAGCTAATAATTTTAATCAGCCCCAGCATTTT. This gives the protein CASTKTANNFNQPQHF. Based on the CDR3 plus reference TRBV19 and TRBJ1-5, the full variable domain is DGGITQSPKYLFRKEGQNVTLSCEQNLNHDAMYWYRQDPGQGLRLIYYSQIVNDFQKGDIAEGYSVSREKKESFPLTVTSAQKNPTAFYLCASTKTANNFNQPQHFGDGTRLSIL.

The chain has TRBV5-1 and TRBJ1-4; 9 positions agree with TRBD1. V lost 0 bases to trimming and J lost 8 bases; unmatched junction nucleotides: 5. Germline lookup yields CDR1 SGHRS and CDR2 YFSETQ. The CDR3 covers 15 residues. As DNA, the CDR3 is TGCGCCAGCAGCTTGGGGGACAGGGCGGGAGAAAAACTGTTTTTT. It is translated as CASSLGDRAGEKLFF.

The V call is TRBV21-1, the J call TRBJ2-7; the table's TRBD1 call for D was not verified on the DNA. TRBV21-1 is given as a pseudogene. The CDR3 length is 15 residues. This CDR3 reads CATPGRQPSSYEQYF. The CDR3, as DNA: TGTGCCACCCCCGGAAGACAGCCGAGCTCCTACGAGCAGTACTTC.

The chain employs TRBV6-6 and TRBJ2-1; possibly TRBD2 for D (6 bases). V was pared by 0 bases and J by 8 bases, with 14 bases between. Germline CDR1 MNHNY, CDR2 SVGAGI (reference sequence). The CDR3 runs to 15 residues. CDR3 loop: CASSYSRRSGDEQFF. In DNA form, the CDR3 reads TGTGCCAGCAGTTACTCCCGTCGATCGGGGGATGAGCAGTTCTTC.

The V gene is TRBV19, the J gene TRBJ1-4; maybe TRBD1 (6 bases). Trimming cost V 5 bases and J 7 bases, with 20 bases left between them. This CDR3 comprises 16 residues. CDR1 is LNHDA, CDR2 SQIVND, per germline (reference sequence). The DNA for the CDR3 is TGTGCCAGTAGTTCGATATTCGTTGGACAGATTGAAAAACTGTTTTTT. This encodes CASSSIFVGQIEKLFF. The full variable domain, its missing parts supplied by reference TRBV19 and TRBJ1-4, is DGGITQSPKYLFRKEGQNVTLSCEQNLNHDAMYWYRQDPGQGLRLIYYSQIVNDFQKGDIAEGYSVSREKKESFPLTVTSAQKNPTAFYLCASSSIFVGQIEKLFFGSGTQLSVL.